This T cell receptor beta chain was recovered during a study of T cell responses to AZD1222 COVID-19 vaccine. Whole-study findings and limits: A rise in Spike-specific TCR breadth and depth followed two AZD1222 doses. There were repertoire samples only from the period after the peak T cell response. Spike was spanned by vaccine-associated CD4 TCRs, which were dominant at 160-218 and 743-854. A mostly white British donor set with more females was recruited, and clonal diversity was possibly underestimated.

Clones were sequenced by immunoSEQ multiplex PCR, and TCRdb holds only the in-frame ones, with some missing. The sample includes 95,000 to 130,000 clones, roughly 88% seen only once; the top ten take about 10%. This clone was detected once. No antigen is known for it. The CDR3 runs 13 residues. From germline, CDR1 is SGHNT and CDR2 YYREEE (reference sequence). Deletions cut 0 bases from V and 3 bases from J, with 7 bases between. This chain uses TRBV5-4 with TRBJ2-7; D not resolved. This clonotype originated in an adult in good health. The source material was peripheral blood, sampled on day 0 of AZD1222 vaccination. CDR3 sequence (DNA): TGTGCCAGCAGCTTGGGGGCAGACTACGAGCAGTACTTC. Translating gives CASSLGADYEQYF.